This is a list of T cell receptor beta chains from one sample in a study of identical twins. From the 5' RACE reads, TCRdb called clonotypes with MiXCR, one entry per CDR3 protein. The table lists about 530,000 distinct CDR3 sequences, under 25% of them singletons, with roughly 0.5% in the top ten. Another study also made use of these data, one on yellow fever vaccine responses in identical twins.

The sequenced material came from CD4+ T cells sorted from blood. All receptors come from a woman under 30 in good health. Each CDR3 is given with its conserved first and last residue. The order of the fields is J gene, D gene, V gene, clone size, CDR3 DNA, CDR3 protein. D genes are given only for firm matches. Size is stated for part of the rows, as once, few or many counts, or as a class when the clone is expanded.

>TRBJ2-3|-|TRBV2|-
TGTGCCTTCAGTTCTAATGAGTTGGCCTATGCGGCTAATACGCAGTATTTT
CAFSSNELAYAANTQYF
>TRBJ1-1|TRBD1|TRBV4-1|-
TGCGCCAGCAGCCAAAGGGAACAGGGGTTAAAAAGGACTGAAGCTTTCTTT
CASSQREQGLKRTEAFF
>TRBJ2-1|-|TRBV27|-
TGTGCCAGCAGTCCCACACCGAACAATGAGCAGTTCTTC
CASSPTPNNEQFF
>TRBJ2-5|TRBD1|TRBV7-9|-
TGTGCCAGCAGCAAAACAGGGGACCAAGAGACCCAGTACTTC
CASSKTGDQETQYF
>TRBJ1-4|-|TRBV6-2/TRBV6-3|few
TGTGCCAGCAGTTACGGGACGGGGAAACTGTTTTTT
CASSYGTGKLFF
>TRBJ2-2|-|TRBV7-7|many
TGTGCCAGCAGCCCACGGCAGGGTTTCACCGGGGAGCTGTTTTTT
CASSPRQGFTGELFF
>TRBJ2-2|-|TRBV5-1|-
TGCGCCAGCAGCCTCCCCCCGGCCGCGAACACCGGGGAGCTGTTTTTT
CASSLPPAANTGELFF
>TRBJ2-2|-|TRBV5-1|-
TGCGCCAGCAGCTACAGCGAGATAAGAGCCGGGGAGCTGTTTTTT
CASSYSEIRAGELFF
>TRBJ2-5|-|TRBV3-1|few
TGTGCCAGCAGCCAAAATTGGAGGGCCCAGTACTTC
CASSQNWRAQYF
>TRBJ2-7|TRBD2|TRBV20-1|few
TGCAGTGCTAGTCAGTGGCCTAGCGGGAGTCTCTGGGTTAAAAGCGAGCAGTACTTC
CSASQWPSGSLWVKSEQYF
>TRBJ2-1|-|TRBV3-1|-
TGTGCCAGCAGCCCGTATCCGTACAATGAGCAGTTCTTC
CASSPYPYNEQFF
>TRBJ1-5|-|TRBV5-5|-
TGTGCCAGCAGCCCGATGGGTTCATCCAATCAGCCCCAGCATTTT
CASSPMGSSNQPQHF
>TRBJ1-6|-|TRBV7-9|-
TGTGCCAGCAGCTTAGGGGCGGGGGGCGATCCACCCCTCCACTTT
CASSLGAGGDPPLHF
>TRBJ2-1|TRBD2|TRBV29-1|-
TGCAGCGTTGAAGTCTGGCTAGCGGGAGGAAATGAGCAGTTCTTC
CSVEVWLAGGNEQFF
>TRBJ2-2|TRBD2|TRBV29-1|many
TGCAGCGTAGCGGGGACCGGGGAGCTGTTTTTT
CSVAGTGELFF
>TRBJ2-3|TRBD2|TRBV9|few
TGTGCCAGCAGTCAACCGCGGGGACTAGCGGGGGTTATGGATACGCAGTATTTT
CASSQPRGLAGVMDTQYF
>TRBJ2-7|-|TRBV28|-
TGTGCCAGCAGTTTTAGCCTAGTCGCTTTATCCTACGAGCAGTACTTC
CASSFSLVALSYEQYF
>TRBJ1-1|-|TRBV11-2|-
TGTGCCAGCAGCGCCCAGGGGACTTTGAACACTGAAGCTTTCTTT
CASSAQGTLNTEAFF
>TRBJ1-1|TRBD1|TRBV5-1|few
TGCGCCAGCAGCGCAGGACAGGGGATCATGAACACTGAAGCTTTCTTT
CASSAGQGIMNTEAFF
>TRBJ2-1|-|TRBV4-2|few
TGTGCCAGCAGCCAAGATCGGGGGGCCGGAAATGAGCAGTTCTTC
CASSQDRGAGNEQFF
>TRBJ2-2|-|TRBV5-1|few
TGCGCCAGCAGCTGGACAGAGAACACCGGGGAGCTGTTTTTT
CASSWTENTGELFF
>TRBJ2-5|-|TRBV28|few
TGTGCCAGCAGTTTAAAGGGCTTTCGGGAGACCCAGTACTTC
CASSLKGFRETQYF
>TRBJ2-3|-|TRBV5-1|few
TGCGCCAGCAGCTTGGAAGGGGCTAGCACAGATACGCAGTATTTT
CASSLEGASTDTQYF
>TRBJ1-2|-|TRBV12-3/TRBV12-4|-
TGTGCCAGCAGTTTAGCCCCGGGGTCGGACTATGGCTACACCTTC
CASSLAPGSDYGYTF
>TRBJ2-1|TRBD2|TRBV7-3|few
TGTGCCAGCAGCCCCTGGACTAGCGGGAGGGGTGGCAATGAGCAGTTCTTC
CASSPWTSGRGGNEQFF
>TRBJ2-2|-|TRBV20-1|-
TGCAGTGCTCATGACGGTAGCGGGGAGCTGTTTTTT
CSAHDGSGELFF
>TRBJ1-6|TRBD1|TRBV10-3|-
TGTGCCATCACCCTACGACAGGGCCCCTATAATTCACCCCTCCACTTT
CAITLRQGPYNSPLHF
>TRBJ2-5|TRBD2|TRBV10-3|once
TGTGCCATCAGTGAGGTGAGCGGGGTCCTCCAAGAGACCCAGTACTTC
CAISEVSGVLQETQYF
>TRBJ2-1|-|TRBV19|few
TGTGCCAGTAGTCTTGACAGAGCCTTCCTTAGGGATGAGCAGTTCTTC
CASSLDRAFLRDEQFF
>TRBJ2-7|TRBD1|TRBV18|few
TGTGCCAGCTCACCCTTGGGACAGGGTCCCAACGAGCAGTACTTC
CASSPLGQGPNEQYF
>TRBJ1-1|-|TRBV21-1|few
TGTGCCAGCAGCAAAGACCCAAGGTGGGACTCTGAAGCTTTCTTT
CASSKDPRWDSEAFF
>TRBJ1-6|TRBD1|TRBV7-6|-
TGTGCCAGCAGCACCCGGGACAGGGCGAATTCACCCCTCCACTTT
CASSTRDRANSPLHF
>TRBJ2-5|TRBD1|TRBV5-1|-
TGCGCCAGCAGCAATGACAGGGTTGCCCAGTACTTC
CASSNDRVAQYF
>TRBJ2-1|TRBD1|TRBV25-1|-
TGTGCCAGCAGTGGGGACAGGGTTTACAATGAGCAGTTCTTC
CASSGDRVYNEQFF
>TRBJ2-1|-|TRBV7-9|-
TGTGCCAGCAGCTTAGCGGGGTACAAGAACTTCCACAATGAGCAGTTCTTC
CASSLAGYKNFHNEQFF
>TRBJ1-1|TRBD1|TRBV7-9|few
TGTGCCAGCAGCCTCAAGGGGCAGGGGGGCACTGAAGCTTTCTTT
CASSLKGQGGTEAFF
>TRBJ2-3|-|TRBV29-1|-
TGCAGCGTAGTAGCTAGCACAGATACGCAGTATTTT
CSVVASTDTQYF
>TRBJ1-2|-|TRBV29-1|few
TGCAGCGTGGACCCTGGCTACACCTTC
CSVDPGYTF
>TRBJ2-1|TRBD2|TRBV12-3/TRBV12-4|-
TGTGCCAGCAGTTTGGCTAGCGGGAGAGACGGTGGCAATGAGCAGTTCTTC
CASSLASGRDGGNEQFF
>TRBJ2-5|TRBD2|TRBV12-3/TRBV12-4|once
TGTGCCAGCAGTCTTCATGGACTAGAAGATAAGACCCAGTACTTC
CASSLHGLEDKTQYF
>TRBJ1-5|TRBD1|TRBV12-3/TRBV12-4|many
TGTGCCAGCAGCCCCGGACAGGGGCGTCAGCCCCAGCATTTT
CASSPGQGRQPQHF
>TRBJ2-7|-|TRBV27|-
TGTGCCAGCAGTCTTATGAACAGATACGAGCAGTACTTC
CASSLMNRYEQYF
>TRBJ2-1|-|TRBV20-1|-
TGCAGTGCTAGAGGGAGTGAGCAGTTCTTC
CSARGSEQFF
>TRBJ2-2|-|TRBV5-5|-
TGTGCCAGCAGCCCGAGGGAGCCCACCGGGGAGCTGTTTTTT
CASSPREPTGELFF
>TRBJ1-1|TRBD1|TRBV3-1|-
TGTGCCAGCAGTAGATCAGGGGGGATCACTGAAGCTTTCTTT
CASSRSGGITEAFF
>TRBJ2-2|-|TRBV7-9|few
TGTGCCAGCAGCTCATCGTTTGGCCAGAACACCGGGGAGCTGTTTTTT
CASSSSFGQNTGELFF
>TRBJ1-3|-|TRBV6-5|-
TGTGCCAGCAAGTTTACGGACCGAAACACCATATATTTT
CASKFTDRNTIYF
>TRBJ1-1|-|TRBV12-3/TRBV12-4|-
TGTGCCAGCAGTCAAAATGGTGCAAACACTGAAGCTTTCTTT
CASSQNGANTEAFF
>TRBJ2-7|-|TRBV9|few
TGTGCCAGCAGCGTAGGGACAGTCGCCTACGAGCAGTACTTC
CASSVGTVAYEQYF
>TRBJ2-5|-|TRBV5-1|few
TGCGCCAGCAGCCCTGGCGGGTCCCAAGAGACCCAGTACTTC
CASSPGGSQETQYF
>TRBJ2-1|TRBD2|TRBV10-3|-
TGTGCCATCAGGGAACCGGGACTAGTTAATGAGCAGTTCTTC
CAIREPGLVNEQFF
>TRBJ2-4|-|TRBV20-1|-
TGCAGTGCTACCGGCGGCCATACTCTAGCCAAAAACATTCAGTACTTC
CSATGGHTLAKNIQYF
>TRBJ2-5|-|TRBV5-1|-
TGCGCCAGCAGCTTGGCCGGAGGGGGGGTAGAGACCCAGTACTTC
CASSLAGGGVETQYF
>TRBJ2-1|TRBD2|TRBV6-1|few
TGTGCCAGCAATCGAGAGGGACTAGCGAATACCTACAATGAGCAGTTCTTC
CASNREGLANTYNEQFF
>TRBJ2-1|-|TRBV5-1|-
TGCGCCAGCAGCAACCAATTTACAGGGAATGAGCAGTTCTTC
CASSNQFTGNEQFF